This T cell receptor (beta chain) originates from a study of T cell responses to AZD1222 COVID-19 vaccine. Germline CDR1 and CDR2: MNHEY and SVGAGI. This CDR3 region has 14 residues. The V end was cut by 3 bases, the J end by 4 bases, with 10 bases between. Some clones are missing from TCRdb's copy, which holds only in-frame ones; the method was immunoSEQ multiplex PCR. The sample lists roughly 150,000 clones; around 87% were seen once. General study results and limits: Clonal diversity may have been underestimated, and the donors were mostly white British, with more females than males. Repertoires were collected only later (after the peak T cell response had occurred). Unmutated variant regions are reportedly the target of nearly half of TCRs that are spike-specific.

To note about this clone: Antigen specificity is unknown.

This TCR was sampled from an adult who received the AZD1222 COVID-19 vaccine. This material consisted of peripheral blood, taken 28 days after the second AZD1222 dose. The chain joins TRBV6-5 to TRBJ2-1, with D unclear. CDR3 in amino acids: CASSYRTLYNEQFF. The CDR3 bases are TGTGCCAGCAGTTATAGGACCCTTTACAATGAGCAGTTCTTC.